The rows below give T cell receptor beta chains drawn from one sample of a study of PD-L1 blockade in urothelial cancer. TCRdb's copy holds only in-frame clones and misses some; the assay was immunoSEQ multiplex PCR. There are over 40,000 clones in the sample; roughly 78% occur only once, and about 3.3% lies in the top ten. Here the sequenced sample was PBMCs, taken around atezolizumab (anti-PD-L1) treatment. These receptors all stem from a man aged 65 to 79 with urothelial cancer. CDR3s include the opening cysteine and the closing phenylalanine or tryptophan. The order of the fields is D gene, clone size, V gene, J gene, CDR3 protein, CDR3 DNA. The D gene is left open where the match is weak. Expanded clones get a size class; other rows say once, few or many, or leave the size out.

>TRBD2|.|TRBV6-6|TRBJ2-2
CAIQGLAGTGELFF
TGTGCCATCCAAGGACTAGCGGGAACCGGGGAGCTGTTTTTT
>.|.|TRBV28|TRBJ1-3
CASSFPSSGNTIYF
TGTGCCAGCAGTTTCCCGAGCTCTGGAAACACCATATATTTT
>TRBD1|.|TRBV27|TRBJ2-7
CASSPGQGIYYEQYF
TGTGCCAGCAGTCCGGGACAGGGTATCTACTACGAGCAGTACTTC
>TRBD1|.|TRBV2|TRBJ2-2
CASRIQGAGELFF
TGTGCCAGCAGAATACAGGGGGCCGGGGAGCTGTTTTTT
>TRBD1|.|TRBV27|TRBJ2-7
CASSRTGGYEQYF
TGTGCCAGCAGCAGGACAGGGGGCTACGAGCAGTACTTC
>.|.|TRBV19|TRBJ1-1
CASTPQRATEAFF
TGTGCCAGTACCCCCCAGCGGGCCACTGAAGCTTTCTTT
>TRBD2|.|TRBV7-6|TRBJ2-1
CASSLIAGAYNEQFF
TGTGCCAGCAGCCTAATAGCGGGGGCCTACAATGAGCAGTTCTTC
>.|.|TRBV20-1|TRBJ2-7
CSAGTSEQYF
TGCAGTGCCGGTACTAGCGAGCAGTACTTC
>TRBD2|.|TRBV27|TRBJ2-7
CASSNPSGGNYEQYF
TGTGCCAGCAGCAACCCTAGCGGGGGAAACTACGAGCAGTACTTC
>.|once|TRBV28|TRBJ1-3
CASSLYLVGNTIYF
TGTGCCAGCAGTTTATATCTCGTTGGAAACACCATATATTTT
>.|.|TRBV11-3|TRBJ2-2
CASSPKRTGELFF
TGTGCCAGCAGCCCCAAGCGGACCGGGGAGCTGTTTTTT
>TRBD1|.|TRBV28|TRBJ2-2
CASNRQGANTGELFF
TGTGCCAGCAACAGACAGGGGGCGAACACCGGGGAGCTGTTTTTT
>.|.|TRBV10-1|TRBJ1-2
CATVKRGEGWSYGYTF
TGCGCCACCGTTAAACGGGGGGAGGGGTGGAGCTATGGCTACACCTTC
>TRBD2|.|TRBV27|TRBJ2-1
CASSILAGVRNEQFF
TGTGCCAGCAGTATCTTAGCGGGAGTTCGCAATGAGCAGTTCTTC
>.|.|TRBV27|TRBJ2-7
CASSPRDARYEQYF
TGTGCCAGCAGTCCCAGGGATGCCCGCTACGAGCAGTACTTC
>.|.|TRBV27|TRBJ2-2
CASSTAGGTGELFF
TGTGCCAGCAGCACAGCCGGGGGCACCGGGGAGCTGTTTTTT
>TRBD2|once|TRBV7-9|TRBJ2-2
CASEGTSGGRAGELFF
TGTGCCAGCGAGGGGACTAGCGGGGGCAGGGCCGGGGAGCTGTTTTTT
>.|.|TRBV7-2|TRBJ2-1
CASSLEASPYNEQFF
TGTGCCAGCAGCTTAGAGGCTAGCCCCTACAATGAGCAGTTCTTC
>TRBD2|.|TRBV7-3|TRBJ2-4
CASSLSRDPGGNIQYF
TGTGCCAGCAGCTTATCCCGGGACCCGGGAGGAAACATTCAGTACTTC
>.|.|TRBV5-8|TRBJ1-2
CASSLPEDYGYTF
TGTGCCAGCAGCTTGCCAGAGGACTATGGCTACACCTTC
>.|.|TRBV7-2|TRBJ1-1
CASSSGGARATEAFF
TGTGCCAGCAGCTCCGGAGGCGCCCGGGCCACTGAAGCTTTCTTT
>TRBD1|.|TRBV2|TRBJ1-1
CATRQGASAEAFF
TGTGCCACAAGACAGGGGGCGTCTGCTGAAGCTTTCTTT
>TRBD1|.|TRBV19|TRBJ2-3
CASSISRATGDTQYF
TGTGCCAGTAGTATATCGCGGGCGACAGGGGATACGCAGTATTTT
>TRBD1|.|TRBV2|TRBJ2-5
CASSRDSQETQYF
TGTGCCAGCAGCCGGGACAGTCAAGAGACCCAGTACTTC
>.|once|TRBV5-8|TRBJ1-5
CASSLTGNQPQHF
TGTGCCAGCAGCCTCACAGGGAATCAGCCCCAGCATTTT
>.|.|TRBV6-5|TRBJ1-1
CASSKTFNTEAFF
TGTGCCAGCAGCAAGACTTTTAACACTGAAGCTTTCTTT
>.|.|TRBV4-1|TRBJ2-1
CASSQAASSQFF
TGCGCCAGCAGCCAAGCGGCTAGCAGTCAGTTCTTC
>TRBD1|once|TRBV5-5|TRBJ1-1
CASRPRRDRANTEAFF
TGTGCCAGCAGACCTCGGCGGGACAGGGCGAACACTGAAGCTTTCTTT
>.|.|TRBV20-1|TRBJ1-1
CSAAQGTEAFF
TGCAGTGCTGCACAGGGAACTGAAGCTTTCTTT
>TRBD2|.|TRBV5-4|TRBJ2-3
CASSLIAGGQSDTQYF
TGTGCCAGCAGCTTGATAGCGGGGGGCCAATCAGATACGCAGTATTTT
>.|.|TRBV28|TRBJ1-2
CASSLSGEGSNYGYTF
TGTGCCAGCAGTTTGAGCGGGGAGGGAAGTAACTATGGCTACACCTTC
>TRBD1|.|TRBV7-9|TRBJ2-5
CASSIGTDQETQYF
TGTGCCAGCAGCATAGGGACAGACCAAGAGACCCAGTACTTC
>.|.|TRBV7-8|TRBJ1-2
CASTISDSNYGYTF
TGTGCCAGCACCATATCCGACAGTAACTATGGCTACACCTTC
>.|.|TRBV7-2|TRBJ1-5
CASSLDRGNQPQHF
TGTGCCAGCAGCTTAGACAGGGGCAATCAGCCCCAGCATTTT
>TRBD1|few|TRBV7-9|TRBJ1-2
CASTGTALNYGYTF
TGTGCCAGCACCGGGACAGCCCTTAACTATGGCTACACCTTC
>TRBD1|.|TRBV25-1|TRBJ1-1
CASIGTDMNTEAFF
TGTGCCAGCATTGGGACAGATATGAACACTGAAGCTTTCTTT
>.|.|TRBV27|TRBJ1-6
CASSFRGQTYNSPLHF
TGTGCCAGCAGTTTCCGGGGACAAACCTATAATTCACCCCTCCACTTT
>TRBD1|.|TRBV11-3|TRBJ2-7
CASSPRTGSGEQYF
TGTGCCAGCAGCCCCCGGACAGGGTCGGGCGAGCAGTACTTC
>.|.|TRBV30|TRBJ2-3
CASAGLSYDTQYF
TGTGCCTCCGCAGGGTTAAGCTACGATACGCAGTATTTT
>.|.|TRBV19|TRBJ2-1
CASSTGQKSNEQFF
TGTGCCAGTAGTACCGGACAGAAGTCCAATGAGCAGTTCTTC
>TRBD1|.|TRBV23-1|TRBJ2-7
CASSQADEGARYEQYF
TGCGCCAGCAGTCAAGCGGACGAGGGGGCCCGGTACGAGCAGTACTTC
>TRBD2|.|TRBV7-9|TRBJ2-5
CASSFLGGASGETQYF
TGTGCCAGCAGCTTTCTCGGGGGGGCCTCGGGAGAGACCCAGTACTTC
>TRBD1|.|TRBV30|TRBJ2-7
CAWSRSAAGTGDEQYF
TGTGCCTGGAGTCGCTCCGCTGCCGGGACAGGGGACGAGCAGTACTTC
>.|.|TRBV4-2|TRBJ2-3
CASSQGQGVADTQYF
TGTGCCAGCAGCCAAGGTCAAGGGGTGGCAGATACGCAGTATTTT
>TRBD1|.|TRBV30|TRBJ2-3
CAWSGGQGRADTQYF
TGTGCCTGGAGTGGGGGACAGGGAAGAGCAGATACGCAGTATTTT
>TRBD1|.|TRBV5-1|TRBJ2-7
CASSRTGNEQYF
TGCGCCAGCAGCCGGACAGGAAACGAGCAGTACTTC
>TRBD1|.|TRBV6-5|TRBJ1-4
CASRGTGDNEKLFF
TGTGCCAGCAGGGGGACAGGGGATAATGAAAAACTGTTTTTT
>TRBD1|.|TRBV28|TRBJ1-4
CASSISTGFGEKLFF
TGTGCCAGCAGTATATCGACAGGGTTTGGGGAAAAACTGTTTTTT
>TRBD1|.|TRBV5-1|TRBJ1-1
CASSLGLRTGDTEAFF
TGCGCCAGCAGCTTGGGATTGCGGACAGGGGACACTGAAGCTTTCTTT
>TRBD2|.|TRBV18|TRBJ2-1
CASSRRGLAGYNEQFF
TGTGCCAGCTCCCGAAGGGGTCTAGCGGGATACAATGAGCAGTTCTTC